These 27 T cell receptor beta chains were all obtained from the same sample, sequenced in a study of response to subunit inactivated influenza vaccine. From the RT-PCR reads, TCRdb called clonotypes with MiXCR, one entry per CDR3 protein. The sample contains about 540,000 distinct CDR3 sequences, under 30% of which appear only once. These data were also reused for a study on T cells expressing NK-cell markers. That investigation notes: The authors made TCR beta cDNA libraries by 5'RACE template switching. This switching added a universal primer site and UMIs.

The specimen comprised CD4+ T cells sorted from PBMCs, sampled 11 to 12 days after vaccination. These receptors came from a man between 45 and 60 years old who received an inactivated influenza vaccine.

The chain is built from TRBV28 and TRBJ1-2; D is uncertain. Germline CDR1 MDHEN, CDR2 SYDVKM. The V and J ends lost 3 bases and 2 bases respectively, with 10 bases between them. The CDR3 sequence is 14 residues long. The CDR3 coding sequence is TGTGCCAGCAGTTTGGCGCGCAGAAACTATGGCTACACCTTC. Protein: CASSLARRNYGYTF.

V and J are TRBV4-3 and TRBJ1-2; D is unresolved. Germline CDR1 is LGHNA and CDR2 is YSLEER. The ends were cut back, 2 bases at V and 4 bases at J, with 11 bases in the middle. The CDR3 extends over 14 amino acids. CDR3 DNA sequence: TGCGCCAGCAGCCAACATCGCGAGGGCTATGGCTACACCTTC. As protein: CASSQHREGYGYTF.

CDR3 sequence reads: CSADGTGGTDTQYF. The CDR3, as DNA: TGCAGTGCGGACGGGACAGGGGGAACAGATACGCAGTATTTT. This sequence joins TRBV20-1 and TRBJ2-3; 11 nucleotides line up with TRBD1. Trimming took 6 bases from V and 3 from J; bases not matched to a gene: 5. Germline CDR1 reads DFQATT; CDR2 reads SNEGSKA (reference sequence). This CDR3 is 14 amino acids long.

This clonotype showed up many times. The chain employs TRBV20-1 and TRBJ2-4; unclear D gene. Germline V gene lookup returns CDR1 DFQATT and CDR2 SNEGSKA (reference sequence). The ends were cut back, 5 bases at V and 8 bases at J, with 13 bases in the middle. The CDR3 spans 12 residues. The CDR3 reads CSAQDSRDIQYF. The CDR3, as DNA: TGCAGTGCTCAGGATAGCCGAGACATTCAGTACTTC.

This clonotype was seen a handful of times. This chain uses TRBV12-3 or TRBV12-4 with TRBJ2-4; D possibly uses TRBD1 or TRBD2 (5 bases each). The V end lost 6 bases, the J end lost 2 bases, and 17 bases lay between the germline ends. The CDR3 consists of 16 residues. CDR3 region: CASSLRGAVSKNIQYF. DNA of the CDR3: TGTGCCAGCAGCCTAAGAGGGGCCGTGTCCAAAAACATTCAGTACTTC.

V usage is TRBV20-1 and J usage is TRBJ2-1, with 10 bases aligning to TRBD2. V trimming: 4 bases; J trimming: 8 bases; junction bases outside the gene matches: 11. The germline CDR1 and CDR2 sequences are DFQATT and SNEGSKA (reference sequence). This CDR3 comprises 15 residues. CDR3 sequence: CSATMTAGGMDEQFF. The DNA of the CDR3 is TGCAGTGCTACCATGACAGCGGGAGGGATGGATGAGCAGTTCTTC.

This clonotype was detected a few times. This chain joins TRBV4-1 and TRBJ2-1, with 13 bases lining up with TRBD2. J lost 0 bases, V lost 0 bases, and 11 bases had no gene match. CDR3 size: 21 residues. Germline V gene sequence: CDR1 MGHRA, CDR2 YSYEKL. The CDR3 here is CASSQDFAGTSGTSSYNEQFF. The DNA of the CDR3 is TGCGCCAGCAGCCAAGATTTTGCCGGGACTAGCGGGACCAGCTCCTACAATGAGCAGTTCTTC.

This clonotype has just a few counts. The chain carries TRBV7-2 and TRBJ2-1; the D call may be TRBD1 or TRBD2 (5 bases each). Per the germline V gene, CDR1 is SGHTA and CDR2 is FQGNSA. Between the trimmed V and J ends, which lost 5 bases and 4 bases, there was a span of 15 bases. This CDR3 is built from 15 residues. The CDR3 region is CASSLRGARYNEQFF. Here the CDR3 DNA reads TGTGCCAGCAGCCTTAGAGGGGCCAGGTACAATGAGCAGTTCTTC.

V and J are TRBV18 and TRBJ2-5; possibly TRBD1 for D (6 bases). CDR1 is KGHSH, CDR2 LQKENI, per germline. This CDR3 has 15 amino acids. The V and J ends lost 3 bases and 5 bases respectively, with 16 bases between them. CDR3 region: CASSPPEGVRETQYF. The CDR3 DNA sequence: TGTGCCAGCTCACCTCCCGAGGGGGTCAGGGAGACCCAGTACTTC.

This clonotype was counted between two and nine times. A read error may produce the germline difference seen at one junction end. This sequence joins TRBV28 and TRBJ2-3, with TRBD1 matching over 7 bases. The CDR3 consists of 12 residues. Germline V gives CDR1 MDHEN, CDR2 SYDVKM. CDR3 loop: CASRSWTGTQYF. DNA for the CDR3: TGTGCCAGCAGGAGCTGGACAGGTACGCAGTATTTT.

The chain links TRBV4-2 to TRBJ1-4; maybe TRBD1 (5 bases). This CDR3 spans 17 amino acids. The V end lost 0 bases, the J end lost 6 bases, and 17 bases lay between the germline ends. Germline CDR1 is LGHNA and CDR2 is YNFKEQ. As DNA, the CDR3 is TGTGCCAGCAGCCAAGAGACAACTAGGACACGACATGAAAAACTGTTTTTT. Translation gives CASSQETTRTRHEKLFF.

This clonotype came up a few times. The gene calls are TRBV10-2 and TRBJ1-3; no clear D. The germline CDR1 and CDR2 sequences are WSHSY and SAAADI. V was pared by 7 bases and J by 4 bases, with 11 bases between. This CDR3 is built from 13 residues. CDR3 protein: CASTSSGGNTIYF. The CDR3 DNA is TGCGCCAGCACTAGTTCCGGGGGAAACACCATATATTTT.

The chain combines TRBV28 with TRBJ2-2; TRBD1 agrees at 7 bases. The CDR3 is made up of 16 amino acids. CDR1 and CDR2 (germline): MDHEN, SYDVKM. V lost 5 bases and J lost 0; bases outside the gene matches: 6. CDR3 nucleotide sequence: TGTGCCAGCAGTGATCCAGGGGGTTCGAACACCGGGGAGCTGTTTTTT. Amino acids: CASSDPGGSNTGELFF.

This clonotype has just a few counts. This chain uses TRBV6-1 with TRBJ1-1; 7 nucleotides match TRBD1. The ends lost 6 bases at V and 4 bases at J; junction bases unmatched: 8. This CDR3 spans 14 amino acids. Germline V gene data show CDR1 as MNHNS and CDR2 as SASEGT. The chain's CDR3 is CASRAGGLGTEAFF. The CDR3 DNA sequence: TGTGCCAGCAGGGCAGGGGGGCTGGGCACTGAAGCTTTCTTT.

This clonotype was recorded at least ten times. The rearrangement links TRBV10-2 to TRBJ1-3; TRBD1 might be the D (6 bases). V lost 4 bases to trimming and J lost 0 bases, with 10 bases between them. This CDR3 region has 15 residues. CDR1 and CDR2 (germline): WSHSY, SAAADI. The DNA of the CDR3 is TGCGCCAGCAGTGCATACAGGGCCTCTGGAAACACCATATATTTT. Residues: CASSAYRASGNTIYF.

The rearrangement uses TRBV4-3 and TRBJ2-3; TRBD1 matches 7 bases. V was pared by 1 base and J by 4 bases, with 5 bases of the junction left unmatched. Germline CDR1 and CDR2: LGHNA and YSLEER. The CDR3 length is 15 residues. The CDR3 here is CASSQVGGIADTQYF. The CDR3 DNA reads as TGCGCCAGCAGCCAAGTAGGGGGCATTGCAGATACGCAGTATTTT.

The CDR3 DNA reads as TGTGCCAGCAGCCCACCGGTTAGGGTTTTCGCGGGCGGCTACACCTTC. It yields the protein CASSPPVRVFAGGYTF. This chain uses TRBV7-2 with TRBJ1-2; D is uncertain. Per germline, CDR1 SGHTA and CDR2 FQGNSA. The CDR3 length is 16 residues. The V end was cut by 5 bases, the J end by 8 bases, with 24 bases between.

This chain links TRBV20-1 with TRBJ2-7; 9 positions agree with TRBD1. Trimming took 1 base from V and 3 from J; bases not matched to a gene: 7. Germline V gene data show CDR1 as DFQATT and CDR2 as SNEGSKA (reference sequence). CDR3 length equals 15 residues. The CDR3 nucleotides are TGCAGTGCTAGAGTCACCGGGACAGGGAACTACGAGCAGTACTTC. Translating it yields CSARVTGTGNYEQYF.

This chain joins TRBV11-2 and TRBJ1-2; 8 bases fit TRBD1. There are 15 residues in the CDR3. Germline-derived CDR1 and CDR2 are SGHAT and FQNNGV. V shed 8 bases, J shed 4 bases, and the junction held 12 bases outside the gene matches. CDR3 nucleotide sequence: TGTGCCAGCCGGCCGCTTCAACAGGGGGTCTATGGCTACACCTTC. It yields the protein CASRPLQQGVYGYTF.

V gene TRBV25-1 combines with J gene TRBJ2-7; TRBD1 matches at 11 bases. This CDR3 has 16 residues. V dropped 2 bases and J dropped 1; count of bases not matched to a gene: 4. Germline CDR1 and CDR2: MGHDK and SYGVNS. The CDR3 nucleotides are TGTGCCAGCAGTGAACCTGGACAGGGGGCTTCCTACGAGCAGTACTTC. Its protein is CASSEPGQGASYEQYF.

V gene TRBV30 combines with J gene TRBJ2-7; a weak D match, TRBD1 (6 bases). The CDR3 has 17 residues. The germline V gene encodes CDR1 GTSNPN and CDR2 SVGIG (reference sequence). Trimming left V 0 bases short and J 6 bases short, with 24 bases between. The CDR3 loop is CAWSVRSSGDRPVEQYF. CDR3 in DNA: TGTGCCTGGAGTGTACGGTCGTCAGGGGACCGTCCTGTCGAGCAGTACTTC.

This clonotype was observed a handful of times. The chain links TRBV12-3 or TRBV12-4 to TRBJ2-7; the match to TRBD1 covers 9 bases. V shed 5 bases and J 4 bases; nucleotides not matched to a gene: 12. The CDR3 covers 16 residues. The DNA for the CDR3 is TGTGCCAGCAGTCCCCGACTGGGACAGGGTGGTTACGAGCAGTACTTC. It codes for CASSPRLGQGGYEQYF.

The chain combines TRBV7-9 with TRBJ1-4; the D gene is possibly TRBD1 (6 bases). Germline CDR1 reads SEHNR; CDR2 reads FQNEAQ (reference sequence). The CDR3 consists of 16 residues. The ends were cut back, 1 base at V and 7 bases at J, with 16 bases in the middle. The CDR3 DNA reads as TGTGCCAGCAGCTTAGGTGCGGGACATAGAGGTGAAAAACTGTTTTTT. Translating gives CASSLGAGHRGEKLFF.

In its sample, this clonotype was seen a few times. The chain joins TRBV5-1 to TRBJ2-3; TRBD2 might be the D (5 bases). The germline V and J ends were trimmed by 4 bases and 4 bases, with 13 bases remaining between them. Per the germline V gene, CDR1 is SGHRS and CDR2 is YFSETQ. The CDR3 loop spans 14 amino acids. The CDR3 DNA sequence: TGCGCCAGCAGCCCGGAGGCCGGCTCAGATACGCAGTATTTT. Its protein product is CASSPEAGSDTQYF.

This clonotype was recorded many times. This chain joins TRBV5-5 and TRBJ2-4, with D hard to call. CDR1 and CDR2 from the germline V gene are SGHKS and YYEKEE (reference sequence). This CDR3 has 15 residues. Trimming removed 4 bases from V and 0 bases from J, with 11 bases in between. The CDR3, as DNA: TGTGCCAGCAGCCCGACCATACTAGCCAAAAACATTCAGTACTTC. This sequence encodes CASSPTILAKNIQYF.

This clonotype was seen a few times. This rearrangement joins TRBV6-5 to TRBJ2-7; no clear D gene. Looked up from germline, CDR1 is MNHEY and CDR2 is SVGAGI. Trimming took off 0 bases at V and 2 bases at J, with 11 bases between the two ends. The CDR3 consists of 15 residues. The DNA for the CDR3 is TGTGCCAGCAGTTACTCCGACGGAACGGCCTACGAGCAGTACTTC. This translates into CASSYSDGTAYEQYF.

This clonotype was observed a handful of times. Germline is not matched at one junction end, which may reflect a read error. The chain has TRBV12-3 or TRBV12-4 and TRBJ1-1, with 7 nucleotides matching TRBD1. The CDR3 has 14 residues. The CDR3: CASRLTGRNTEALF. Here the CDR3 DNA reads TGTGCCAGCAGACTGACAGGGAGGAACACTGAAGCTCTCTTT.